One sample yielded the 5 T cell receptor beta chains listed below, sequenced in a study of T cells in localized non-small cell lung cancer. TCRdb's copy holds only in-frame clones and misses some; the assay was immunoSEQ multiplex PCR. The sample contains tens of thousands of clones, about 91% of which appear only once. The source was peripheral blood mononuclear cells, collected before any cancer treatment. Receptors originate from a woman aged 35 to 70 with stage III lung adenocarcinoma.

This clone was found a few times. The CDR3: CASSLDQSSYNSPLHF. CDR3 sequence (DNA): TGCGCCAGCAGCTTGGATCAGAGCTCCTATAATTCACCCCTCCACTTT. The V call is TRBV5-1, the J call TRBJ1-6; D unresolved. The CDR3 runs to 16 residues. V was clipped by 0 bases and J by 0 bases, with 7 bases between them. The germline gives CDR1 SGHRS, CDR2 YFSETQ.

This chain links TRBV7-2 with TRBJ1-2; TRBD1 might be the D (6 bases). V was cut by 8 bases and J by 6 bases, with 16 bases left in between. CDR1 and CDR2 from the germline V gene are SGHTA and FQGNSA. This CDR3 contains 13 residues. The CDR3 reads CASGGQGSHGYTF. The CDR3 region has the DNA TGTGCCAGCGGCGGGCAGGGGTCCCATGGCTACACCTTC.

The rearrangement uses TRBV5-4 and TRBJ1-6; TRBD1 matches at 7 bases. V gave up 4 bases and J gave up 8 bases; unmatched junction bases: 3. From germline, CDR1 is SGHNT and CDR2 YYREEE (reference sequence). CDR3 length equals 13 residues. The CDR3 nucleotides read TGTGCCAGCAGCCTAGACAGGGATTCACCCCTCCACTTT. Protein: CASSLDRDSPLHF. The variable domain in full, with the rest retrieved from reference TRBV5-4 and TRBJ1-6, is ETGVTQSPTHLIKTRGQQVTLRCSSQSGHNTVSWYQQALGQGPQFIFQYYREEENGRGNFPPRFSGLQFPNYSSELNVNALELDDSALYLCASSLDRDSPLHFGNGTRLTVT.

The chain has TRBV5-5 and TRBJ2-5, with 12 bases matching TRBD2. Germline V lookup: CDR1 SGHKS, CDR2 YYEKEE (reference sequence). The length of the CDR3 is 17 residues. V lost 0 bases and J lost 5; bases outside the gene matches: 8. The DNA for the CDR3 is TGTGCCAGCAGCTTGGTGTCTAGCGGGGGGGCTAGGGAGACCCAGTACTTC. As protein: CASSLVSSGGARETQYF.

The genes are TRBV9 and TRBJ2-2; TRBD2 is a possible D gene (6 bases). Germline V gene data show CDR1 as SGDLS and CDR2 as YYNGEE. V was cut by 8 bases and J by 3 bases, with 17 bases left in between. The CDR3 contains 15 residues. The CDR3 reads CASRRGATDTGELFF. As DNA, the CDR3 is TGTGCCAGTCGGAGGGGAGCGACGGACACCGGGGAGCTGTTTTTT.